These 14 T cell receptor beta chains came from one sample sequenced in a study of blood T cell repertoires in COVID-19. The repertoire was sequenced with immunoSEQ multiplex PCR; TCRdb's copy has only in-frame clones and lacks some. The profile covers some 100,000 clones, with approximately 79% appearing a single time and 3.5% to 4% taken by the ten largest. Material for sequencing was peripheral blood. Source of these receptors: a man between 65 and 79 years old with COVID-19, enrolled during active disease.

Only one count was recorded for this clone. The chain recombines TRBV27 with TRBJ2-1; the match to TRBD2 covers 9 bases. With V trimmed by 6 bases and J by 0 bases, 3 bases remained unmatched. The CDR3 extends over 15 amino acids. Germline CDR1 reads MNHEY; CDR2 reads SMNVEV (reference sequence). This CDR3 reads CASSLSGSSYNEQFF. The CDR3 nucleotides read TGTGCCAGCAGCCTTAGCGGGAGCTCCTACAATGAGCAGTTCTTC.

The V gene is TRBV6-4, the J gene TRBJ1-1; weak D call: TRBD1 (6 bases). The CDR3 loop spans 13 amino acids. The germline V gene has CDR1 MRHNA and CDR2 SNTAGT. V was shortened by 0 bases and J by 10 bases, with 12 bases between the two germline ends. In nucleotides, the CDR3 is TGTGCCAGCAGTGACTCGATAGGGGGAAGAGCTTTCTTT. Residues: CASSDSIGGRAFF.

The CDR3 DNA follows: TGTGCCAGCAGTTCCCGGACTGGTGGCTACACCTTC. Amino acids: CASSSRTGGYTF. This sequence joins TRBV12-3 or TRBV12-4 and TRBJ1-2; no definite D call. The V gene lost 4 bases and the J gene lost 7 bases, with 10 bases spanning the gap. This CDR3 spans 12 amino acids.

The chain combines TRBV5-8 with TRBJ1-3; D may be TRBD1 (5 bases). The CDR3 length is 15 residues. Trimming pared 0 bases from V and 2 bases from J, leaving 9 bases between. Germline-derived CDR1 and CDR2 are SGHTS and YDEGEE. The CDR3 DNA follows: TGTGCCAGCAGCTTGGGAGCAGGGACTGGAAACACCATATATTTT. Translation gives CASSLGAGTGNTIYF.

The rearrangement links TRBV6-6 to TRBJ2-7, with 8 bases lining up with TRBD1. The CDR3 totals 15 residues. Germline V gives CDR1 MNHNY, CDR2 SVGAGI (reference sequence). The V segment lost 6 bases and the J segment 7 bases; nucleotides outside the gene matches: 14. The CDR3 DNA reads as TGTGCCAGCAGGGTTGGTAACAACAGGGGGGAAGAGCAGTACTTC. Encoded protein: CASRVGNNRGEEQYF.

The CDR3 reads CASSLLGTGGFYGYTF. CDR3 in DNA: TGTGCCAGCAGCTTATTGGGTACAGGGGGCTTCTATGGCTACACCTTC. The chain carries TRBV11-2 and TRBJ1-2, with TRBD1 identical over 9 bases. With V trimmed by 2 bases and J by 4 bases, 8 bases remained unmatched. Per germline, CDR1 SGHAT and CDR2 FQNNGV. The CDR3 covers 16 residues.

J is TRBJ2-1 and V is TRBV7-3, with D possibly TRBD2 on 6 matching bases. This CDR3 has 15 amino acids. V lost 1 base, J lost 9 bases, and 16 bases lay in between. Germline V gene lookup returns CDR1 SGHTA and CDR2 FQGTGA. CDR3 sequence: CASSLNSGYWGEQFF. Written as DNA, the CDR3 is TGTGCCAGCAGCTTAAATAGCGGCTATTGGGGTGAGCAGTTCTTC.

This chain uses TRBV7-9 with TRBJ1-1; D uncertain. CDR1 is SEHNR, CDR2 FQNEAQ, per germline (reference sequence). The CDR3 totals 14 residues. The V and J ends lost 5 bases and 4 bases respectively, with 14 bases between them. The CDR3 loop is CASSPVGGLTEAFF. The CDR3 nucleotides are TGTGCCAGCAGCCCCGTCGGCGGGCTCACTGAAGCTTTCTTT.

The V and J genes are TRBV15 and TRBJ1-4, with a possible D match to TRBD1 (5 bases). Trimming left V 0 bases short and J 7 bases short, with 15 bases between. CDR3 size: 16 residues. CDR1 is LNHNV and CDR2 is YYDKDF in the germline V gene (reference sequence). CDR3 nucleotide sequence: TGTGCCACCAGCAGAGACCCCTCGGGGGTTGGTGAAAAACTGTTTTTT. Translating gives CATSRDPSGVGEKLFF.

This clone is a singleton in its sample. The gene calls are TRBV11-2 and TRBJ2-2; D is unresolved. The CDR3 is made up of 15 amino acids. Germline CDR1 SGHAT, CDR2 FQNNGV. The V end lost 2 bases, the J end lost 5 bases, and 12 bases lay between the germline ends. CDR3: CASSLLISPTGELFF. The DNA for the CDR3 is TGTGCCAGCAGCTTACTTATTAGCCCGACCGGGGAGCTGTTTTTT.

The J gene is TRBJ2-2, the V gene TRBV2; TRBD2 matches 9 bases. CDR3 length: 14 residues. With V trimmed by 6 bases and J by 7 bases, 6 bases remained unmatched. CDR1 SNHLY and CDR2 FYNNEI come from the germline V gene. DNA of the CDR3: TGTGCCAGCAGCAAGGGACTAGCTCTCGGGGAGCTGTTTTTT. This sequence encodes CASSKGLALGELFF. Full variable domain (rest looked up from reference TRBV2 and TRBJ2-2): EPEVTQTPSHQVTQMGQEVILRCVPISNHLYFYWYRQILGQKVEFLVSFYNNEISEKSEIFDDQFSVERPDGSNFTLKIRSTKLEDSAMYFCASSKGLALGELFFGEGSRLTVL.

The rearrangement links TRBV5-4 to TRBJ2-7; possibly TRBD1 for D (6 bases). This CDR3 has 14 residues. V dropped 4 bases and J dropped 1 base, with 12 bases sitting between them. Germline CDR1 reads SGHNT; CDR2 reads YYREEE (reference sequence). The CDR3 nucleotides read TGTGCCAGCAGCCTTAGTGGGACATCCTACGAGCAGTACTTC. This codes for CASSLSGTSYEQYF.

On this clone itself: Other DNA sequences within the sample encode an identical CDR3. The chain is built from TRBV9 and TRBJ2-7; TRBD2 aligns across 10 bases. Germline CDR1 is SGDLS and CDR2 is YYNGEE. The V segment lost 2 bases and the J segment 0 bases; nucleotides outside the gene matches: 5. This CDR3 spans 16 amino acids. The CDR3 DNA reads as TGTGCCAGCAGCGTCCAAGCGGGAGGGAGCTCCTACGAGCAGTACTTC. It codes for CASSVQAGGSSYEQYF.

The J gene is TRBJ2-1, the V gene TRBV2, with 14 bases fitting TRBD2. The CDR3 consists of 18 residues. With V trimmed by 8 bases and J by 0 bases, 9 bases remained unmatched. Germline V gene lookup returns CDR1 SNHLY and CDR2 FYNNEI. The CDR3 sequence: CASQTSGRALSSYNEQFF. The DNA of the CDR3 is TGTGCCAGCCAGACTAGCGGGAGGGCTCTGAGCTCCTACAATGAGCAGTTCTTC. Full variable domain (missing parts from reference TRBV2 and TRBJ2-1): EPEVTQTPSHQVTQMGQEVILRCVPISNHLYFYWYRQILGQKVEFLVSFYNNEISEKSEIFDDQFSVERPDGSNFTLKIRSTKLEDSAMYFCASQTSGRALSSYNEQFFGPGTRLTVL.